This entry lists 26 T cell receptor beta chains sequenced from one sample in a study of shared clonotypes between healthy human individuals. Using immunoSEQ multiplex PCR, the repertoire was profiled, and TCRdb retains in-frame clones only, with some absent. This table holds fewer than 1.4 million clones, 70% to 80% found once. Sequenced input: memory CD4+ T cells from PBMCs. Subset defined: CD45RA-negative fraction. These receptors were collected from a man between 18 and 35 years old in good health. Some clones in this sample may be carry-over from other donors' samples.

Regarding this clone: A far more abundant clone sits one base away, making this likely a read error. The chain employs TRBV29-1 and TRBJ2-5; TRBD1 matches 8 bases. The tail of the sequence fits TRBJ2-7 better, so the J call may be wrong. This CDR3 has 11 residues. CDR1 is SQVTM and CDR2 is ANQGSEA in the germline V gene. The CDR3 DNA reads as TGCAGCGGCCCCAGGGGGCGCGAGCAGTACTTC. Protein sequence: CSGPRGREQYF.

The chain uses TRBV18 and TRBJ2-1, with D perhaps TRBD1 (5 bases). The V gene lost 2 bases and the J gene lost 9 bases, with 17 bases spanning the gap. This CDR3 is built from 15 residues. Germline CDR1 is KGHSH and CDR2 is LQKENI. The CDR3 reads CASSPSAQAGSEQFF. The DNA for the CDR3 is TGTGCCAGCTCACCATCAGCACAGGCCGGAAGTGAGCAGTTCTTC.

The chain uses TRBV30 and TRBJ1-5; 12 bases map to TRBD1. Per germline, CDR1 GTSNPN and CDR2 SVGIG (reference sequence). CDR3 length: 15 amino acids. V lost 5 bases and J lost 6; bases outside the gene matches: 8. This CDR3 is CAWAYGTGGFQPQHF. For the CDR3, the DNA is TGTGCCTGGGCCTACGGGACAGGGGGCTTTCAGCCCCAGCATTTT. The complete variable domain, with remaining parts taken from reference TRBV30 and TRBJ1-5, reads SQTIHQWPATLVQPVGSPLSLECTVEGTSNPNLYWYRQAAGRGLQLLFYSVGIGQISSEVPQNLSASRPQDRQFILSSKKLLLSDSGFYLCAWAYGTGGFQPQHFGDGTRLSIL.

The rearrangement joins TRBV5-5 to TRBJ1-2; D perhaps matches TRBD1 (6 bases). The CDR3 consists of 13 residues. Germline assignment: CDR1 SGHKS and CDR2 YYEKEE (reference sequence). V lost 4 bases and J 5 bases, leaving 12 bases between the germline ends. For the CDR3, the DNA is TGTGCCAGCAGCGTACAGGGAAATTATGGCTACACCTTC. Protein: CASSVQGNYGYTF.

This sequence joins TRBV28 and TRBJ2-7; D not certain. The ends were cut back, 5 bases at V and 5 bases at J, with 16 bases in the middle. This CDR3 spans 14 amino acids. In germline, CDR1 is MDHEN, CDR2 SYDVKM. CDR3 region: CASSEGPLFHEQYF. CDR3 bases: TGTGCCAGCAGTGAAGGGCCGTTGTTCCACGAGCAGTACTTC.

The chain couples TRBV4-1 to TRBJ2-5; 14 positions match TRBD2. CDR3 length: 18 residues. J lost 3 bases, V lost 2 bases, and 8 bases had no gene match. CDR1 is MGHRA, CDR2 YSYEKL, per germline. The chain's CDR3 is CASSQQTRLAGGKETQYF. CDR3 bases: TGCGCCAGCAGCCAACAAACCCGACTAGCGGGAGGGAAAGAGACCCAGTACTTC.

The rearrangement joins TRBV2 to TRBJ2-5; 8 bases match TRBD2. Per the germline V gene, CDR1 is SNHLY and CDR2 is FYNNEI. The V segment lost 6 bases and the J segment 2 bases; nucleotides outside the gene matches: 11. CDR3 length: 16 amino acids. For the CDR3, the DNA is TGTGCCAGCAGGGCGGGGGGAGCGGGAAAACAAGAGACCCAGTACTTC. It is translated as CASRAGGAGKQETQYF.

The rearrangement joins TRBV4-1 to TRBJ1-1, with TRBD1 as a possible D gene (5 bases). The germline V gene has CDR1 MGHRA and CDR2 YSYEKL. There are 17 residues in the CDR3. Trimming removed 1 base from V and 1 base from J, with 16 bases in between. The CDR3 DNA sequence: TGCGCCAGCAGCCAAGCCGGCGGGTGGAGGGGGAACACTGAAGCTTTCTTT. It yields the protein CASSQAGGWRGNTEAFF.

V gene TRBV7-2 combines with J gene TRBJ2-1, with D maybe TRBD2 (6 bases). V was trimmed by 5 bases and J by 9 bases, leaving 11 bases between them. Germline CDR1 and CDR2: SGHTA and FQGNSA. The length of the CDR3 is 12 residues. The CDR3 spells CASSTRRGEQFF. In DNA form, the CDR3 reads TGTGCCAGCAGCACTCGGAGGGGTGAGCAGTTCTTC.

The rearrangement links TRBV2 to TRBJ2-5; no firm D call. Deletions cut 3 bases from V and 5 bases from J, with 19 bases between. Germline assignment: CDR1 SNHLY and CDR2 FYNNEI. The length of the CDR3 is 16 residues. CDR3 loop: CASSEERPGQRETQYF. The CDR3 DNA reads as TGTGCCAGCAGTGAGGAGAGGCCAGGTCAACGGGAGACCCAGTACTTC.

The chain has TRBV7-8 and TRBJ2-1, with TRBD2 identical over 12 bases. CDR1 and CDR2 (germline): SGHVS, FQNEAQ. The CDR3 spans 15 residues. After removal of 5 bases from V and 5 bases from J, the junction contained 4 bases not matched to a gene. CDR3 protein: CASSPRTSGDNEQFF. For the CDR3, the DNA is TGTGCCAGCAGCCCGCGGACTAGCGGGGACAATGAGCAGTTCTTC.

This clone was recorded once. V is TRBV5-1 and J is TRBJ2-5, with D possibly being TRBD2 (6 bases). Between the trimmed V and J ends, which lost 1 base and 4 bases, there was a span of 8 bases. This CDR3 comprises 13 residues. Germline V gives CDR1 SGHRS, CDR2 YFSETQ. This CDR3 is CASSLLGGETQYF. CDR3 in DNA: TGCGCCAGCAGCTTGTTGGGGGGAGAGACCCAGTACTTC.

About this clone itself: The same CDR3 can be traced to other DNA sequences in this sample. The chain joins TRBV28 to TRBJ2-2, with D possibly TRBD1 on 5 matching bases. The CDR3 loop spans 12 amino acids. The germline gives CDR1 MDHEN, CDR2 SYDVKM. Trimming left V 8 bases short and J 5 bases short, with 9 bases between. The CDR3 nucleotides read TGTGCCAGCGGATCAGGGACCGGGGAGCTGTTTTTT. It encodes CASGSGTGELFF. Looking up the rest from reference TRBV28 and TRBJ2-2 gives the full variable domain: DVKVTQSSRYLVKRTGEKVFLECVQDMDHENMFWYRQDPGLGLRLIYFSYDVKMKEKGDIPEGYSVSREKKERFSLILESASTNQTSMYLCASGSGTGELFFGEGSRLTVL.

To note about this clone: A much larger clone lies a single base off, so this may be a read error. Other nucleotide sequences from this sample produce the same CDR3. The chain has TRBV29-1 and TRBJ2-7; the D call may be TRBD1 or TRBD2 (5 bases each). This CDR3 region has 14 residues. Germline V gives CDR1 SQVTM, CDR2 ANQGSEA. The CDR3 nucleotides read TGCAGCGTTGTGGTGGGTGGGACGAGGTACGAACAGTACTTC. Its translation is CSVVVGGTRYEQYF.

The CDR3 DNA follows: TGTGCCAGCAGCTTAGCGTTGGACAGGGGCCGCGAGCAGTACTTC. It yields the protein CASSLALDRGREQYF. V and J are TRBV7-9 and TRBJ2-7, with 9 bases fitting TRBD1. V lost 0 bases, J lost 6 bases, and 6 bases stayed unmatched. Germline V gene data show CDR1 as SEHNR and CDR2 as FQNEAQ (reference sequence). This CDR3 region has 15 residues.

The V call is TRBV5-1, the J call TRBJ1-1, with 12 bases identical to TRBD1. CDR3 size: 17 residues. J gave up 1 base and V 4 bases, and 8 bases lay outside the gene matches. Germline CDR1 and CDR2: SGHRS and YFSETQ. CDR3 DNA: TGCGCCAGCAGCCCTCGGGCGGGACAGGGGGCGAACACTGAAGCTTTCTTT. As protein: CASSPRAGQGANTEAFF.

The rearrangement links TRBV28 to TRBJ2-6, with D unresolved. This CDR3 has 18 amino acids. The V gene's germline CDR1 is MDHEN and CDR2 SYDVKM. With 5 bases removed from V and 2 bases from J, the gap between germline ends came to 19 bases. The CDR3 reads CASSPLQWGTPGANVLTF. The CDR3 bases are TGTGCCAGCAGTCCCCTCCAATGGGGAACCCCTGGGGCCAACGTCCTGACTTTC. The full variable domain, with the rest looked up from reference TRBV28 and TRBJ2-6, is DVKVTQSSRYLVKRTGEKVFLECVQDMDHENMFWYRQDPGLGLRLIYFSYDVKMKEKGDIPEGYSVSREKKERFSLILESASTNQTSMYLCASSPLQWGTPGANVLTFGAGSRLTVL.

The V gene is TRBV6-1, the J gene TRBJ2-5; D remains unclear. V was clipped by 5 bases and J by 4 bases, with 5 bases between them. The CDR3 totals 11 residues. The germline gives CDR1 MNHNS, CDR2 SASEGT. The CDR3 region is CASSYGETQYF. The CDR3, as DNA: TGTGCCAGCAGTTATGGAGAGACCCAGTACTTC.

The chain carries TRBV2 and TRBJ2-7, with a tentative D call TRBD2 (5 bases). The CDR3 totals 15 residues. Per the germline V gene, CDR1 is SNHLY and CDR2 is FYNNEI. The ends were cut back, 6 bases at V and 5 bases at J, with 20 bases in the middle. CDR3 DNA sequence: TGTGCCAGCAGGGGAGAAGGTGCCAAATCCCACGAGCAGTACTTC. It specifies CASRGEGAKSHEQYF.

Of note for this clone: This may be a read error: a much more frequent sequence differs by one nucleotide. The V and J genes are TRBV7-8 and TRBJ2-7, with TRBD2 identical over 8 bases. This CDR3 is built from 12 residues. Germline V gene data show CDR1 as SGHVS and CDR2 as FQNEAQ. The V gene end was trimmed by 5 bases and the J gene end by 3 bases; junction bases not matched to a gene: 0. CDR3 nucleotides: TGTGCCAGCAGCACTAGCGGCTACGAGCAGTACTTC. It specifies CASSTSGYEQYF.

This chain uses TRBV2 with TRBJ2-7; either TRBD1 or TRBD2 may fit D (5 bases each). Trimming took 7 bases from V and 6 from J, leaving 16 bases between them. CDR3 length: 13 amino acids. Looked up from germline, CDR1 is SNHLY and CDR2 is FYNNEI. The CDR3 region has the DNA TGTGCCAGCACCTCCGGGACCGCAGTCGAGCAGTACTTC. Protein product: CASTSGTAVEQYF.

The rearrangement uses TRBV30 and TRBJ2-3; D might be TRBD1 or TRBD2, each matching 5 bases. Between the trimmed V and J ends, which lost 2 bases and 6 bases, there was a span of 15 bases. The V gene's germline CDR1 is GTSNPN and CDR2 SVGIG (reference sequence). The CDR3 extends over 14 amino acids. CDR3 nucleotide sequence: TGTGCCTGGAGTCCCGCGACTGGGGACGATACGCAGTATTTT. Translation: CAWSPATGDDTQYF.

Notes on this clone: Other nucleotide sequences in the sample specify the same CDR3. The chain has TRBV19 and TRBJ1-2; the D is unclear. Germline V gene lookup returns CDR1 LNHDA and CDR2 SQIVND (reference sequence). The length of the CDR3 is 12 residues. V gave up 6 bases and J gave up 2 bases, with 7 bases separating them. CDR3 sequence: CASSRGNYGYTF. The CDR3 coding sequence is TGTGCCAGTAGCCGCGGGAACTATGGCTACACCTTC.

This chain links TRBV19 with TRBJ1-4; D is undetermined. Germline-derived CDR1 and CDR2 are LNHDA and SQIVND (reference sequence). The CDR3 extends over 12 amino acids. V lost 2 bases and J 7 bases, leaving 5 bases between the germline ends. The CDR3 loop reads CASSILGEKLFF. The CDR3, as DNA: TGTGCCAGTAGTATACTGGGTGAAAAACTGTTTTTT.

The chain links TRBV4-3 to TRBJ2-7; 8 bases line up with TRBD1. Losses at the gene ends were 2 bases for V and 8 bases for J; bases not matched to a gene: 14. Germline V lookup: CDR1 LGHNA, CDR2 YSLEER. CDR3 length: 16 residues. The CDR3, as DNA: TGCGCCAGCAGCCAATATACTCAGGGGGCGCAGAATAAGCAGTACTTC. It encodes CASSQYTQGAQNKQYF.

The chain has TRBV9 and TRBJ1-1, with D maybe TRBD1 (5 bases). The ends were cut back, 3 bases at V and 1 base at J, with 10 bases in the middle. CDR1 and CDR2 (germline): SGDLS, YYNGEE. CDR3 size: 14 residues. CDR3 sequence: CASSGRGENTEAFF. CDR3 nucleotides: TGTGCCAGCAGCGGCCGGGGCGAGAACACTGAAGCTTTCTTT.